The T cell receptor (beta chain) described here comes from a study of shared clonotypes between healthy human individuals. Study findings and constraints: At large depth, rarefaction still showed sorted-subset sequencing to be incomplete. What naive subsets generally showed was a larger estimated richness than memory subsets showed.

The assay was run at deep level. Measured with immunoSEQ multiplex PCR; TCRdb has only the in-frame clones, and not every one. This table has 2 million to 2.5 million clones, 85% to 95% appearing once. V shed 2 bases and J 3 bases; nucleotides not matched to a gene: 10. CDR1 is SGHRS, CDR2 YFSETQ, per germline. The CDR3 runs 19 residues. With regard to this clone: Its antigen remains unknown.

The sequence derives from a man aged 18-30 years in good health. Some clones in this sample may be carry-over from other donors' samples. The rearrangement joins TRBV5-1 to TRBJ2-4, with 14 bases aligning to TRBD2. The sequenced sample consisted of naive CD4+ T cells from PBMCs. The subset: CD45RA+ positively selected. The CDR3 nucleotides are TGCGCCAGCAGCTTCCTGGGACTAGCGGGAGTTGGCGGCAAAAACATTCAGTACTTC. Translated, it gives CASSFLGLAGVGGKNIQYF.